Presented here are 29 T cell receptor beta chains from one specimen sequenced in a study of T cell responses to AZD1222 COVID-19 vaccine. Here immunoSEQ multiplex PCR was the method, and the copy in TCRdb shows in-frame clones only, minus some. The data show 150,000 to 200,000 clones, around 87% seen once. Source: peripheral blood, taken on day 0 of MenACWY control vaccination. The receptors shown here come from an adult in good health.

The genes are TRBV11-1 and TRBJ2-1; the D is unclear. The CDR3 totals 15 residues. V lost 6 bases, J lost 1 base, and 13 bases lay in between. Per germline, CDR1 SGHAT and CDR2 FQDESV (reference sequence). The CDR3 nucleotides read TGTGCCAGCAGAGATGAGGACGGTTCCTACAATGAGCAGTTCTTC. Residues: CASRDEDGSYNEQFF.

Here the CDR3 reads CASSFRLAVQETQYF. The CDR3 DNA is TGTGCCAGCAGCTTTCGGCTAGCGGTCCAAGAGACCCAGTACTTC. V usage is TRBV7-9 and J usage is TRBJ2-5; 7 bases align to TRBD2. This CDR3 is 15 amino acids long. V trimming: 3 bases; J trimming: 1 base; junction bases outside the gene matches: 5. CDR1 and CDR2 from the germline V gene are SEHNR and FQNEAQ (reference sequence).

The rearrangement uses TRBV27 and TRBJ1-2; D is unresolved. CDR1 is MNHEY and CDR2 is SMNVEV in the germline V gene (reference sequence). V lost 1 base, J lost 6 bases, and 6 bases lay in between. CDR3 length: 12 amino acids. The CDR3 bases are TGTGCCAGCAGTTTATATGGGGATGGCTACACCTTC. Protein sequence: CASSLYGDGYTF.

CDR3 in DNA: TGTGCCAGCAGCTCGCGGACAGGGGGCACGAGCGGGGAGCTGTTTTTT. This gives the protein CASSSRTGGTSGELFF. The rearrangement links TRBV7-7 to TRBJ2-2, with 11 nucleotides matching TRBD1. The CDR3 loop spans 16 amino acids. Germline trimming cut 4 bases from V and 7 bases from J; bases unmatched to any gene: 8. Looked up from germline, CDR1 is SSHAT and CDR2 is FNYEAQ (reference sequence).

The DNA for the CDR3 is TGTGCCAGCTTTCACCGACAGGGAATAGGGGATGGCTACACCTTC. It codes for CASFHRQGIGDGYTF. This chain uses TRBV21-1 with TRBJ1-2; the table's TRBD1 call for D was not verified on the DNA. TRBV21-1 is a recognized pseudogene. The CDR3 is 15 residues long.

The chain is built from TRBV2 and TRBJ1-5; D not resolved. Trimming shortened V by 2 bases and J by 0 bases, and 11 bases separated the two germline ends. This CDR3 contains 16 residues. The germline gives CDR1 SNHLY, CDR2 FYNNEI. CDR3 in DNA: TGTGCCAGCAGTGAAACGGACGCGATTAGCAATCAGCCCCAGCATTTT. Translated, it gives CASSETDAISNQPQHF.

The V call is TRBV12-3 or TRBV12-4, the J call TRBJ2-7, with no clear D. Trimming stripped 6 bases from V and 1 base from J, with 10 bases between. The CDR3 runs to 13 residues. The CDR3 DNA follows: TGTGCCAGCAGCCGTATAGGTTCCTACGAGCAGTACTTC. The encoded protein is CASSRIGSYEQYF.

V is TRBV5-1 and J is TRBJ1-1; D is uncertain. This CDR3 has 13 residues. Germline CDR1 reads SGHRS; CDR2 reads YFSETQ. With 0 bases removed from V and 8 bases from J, the gap between germline ends came to 11 bases. The CDR3 DNA reads as TGCGCCAGCAGCTTGGATGGACCGGGAGAAGCTTTCTTT. It specifies CASSLDGPGEAFF.

The chain recombines TRBV5-1 with TRBJ2-1; 9 nucleotides line up with TRBD2. This CDR3 spans 14 amino acids. V lost 4 bases to trimming and J lost 7 bases; unmatched junction nucleotides: 6. The germline gives CDR1 SGHRS, CDR2 YFSETQ. The CDR3 here is CASSLSGGGNEQFF. The DNA for the CDR3 is TGCGCCAGCAGCCTTAGCGGGGGTGGTAATGAGCAGTTCTTC.

The V call is TRBV5-1, the J call TRBJ2-7, with D perhaps assigned TRBD1 or TRBD2 (6 bases each). CDR3 length: 16 amino acids. Trimming removed 0 bases from V and 3 bases from J, with 16 bases in between. The germline gives CDR1 SGHRS, CDR2 YFSETQ. The CDR3 DNA sequence: TGCGCCAGCAGCTTGGGACCTACAAGGGGGGTCTACGAGCAGTACTTC. It is translated as CASSLGPTRGVYEQYF.

The chain couples TRBV19 to TRBJ2-6; a possible D gene is TRBD1 (5 bases). The CDR3 extends over 20 amino acids. Germline-derived CDR1 and CDR2 are LNHDA and SQIVND (reference sequence). V lost 7 bases to trimming and J lost 0 bases, with 25 bases between them. CDR3 in amino acids: CASIGRQGNRVGSGANVLTF. CDR3 sequence (DNA): TGTGCCAGTATAGGGCGGCAGGGTAACAGAGTTGGCTCTGGGGCCAACGTCCTGACTTTC.

This chain joins TRBV3-1 (or the pseudogene TRBV3-2) and TRBJ1-1, with D hard to call. The CDR3 is 12 residues long. Trimming stripped 1 base from V and 7 bases from J, with 7 bases between. The V gene's germline CDR1 is LGHDT and CDR2 YNNKEL (reference sequence). The CDR3 loop reads CASSQGGSEAFF. The CDR3 DNA sequence: TGTGCCAGCAGCCAAGGAGGGAGTGAAGCTTTCTTT.

The gene calls are TRBV7-8 and TRBJ2-7; 11 bases match TRBD2. Germline values: CDR1 SGHVS, CDR2 FQNEAQ. After removal of 1 base from V and 1 base from J, the junction contained 18 bases not matched to a gene. This CDR3 region has 21 residues. CDR3 loop: CASSLGQSLAGGLRRSYEQYF. CDR3 in DNA: TGTGCCAGCAGCTTAGGCCAATCCCTAGCGGGAGGATTAAGGAGGTCCTACGAGCAGTACTTC.

This chain uses TRBV6-1 with TRBJ2-7; 10 bases align to TRBD1. This CDR3 region has 16 residues. Germline V CDR1 and CDR2: MNHNS, SASEGT. With 4 bases clipped from V and 1 base from J, the junction kept 7 bases outside the gene matches. The CDR3 loop is CASSVWDRGTSYEQYF. CDR3 in DNA: TGTGCCAGCAGTGTATGGGACAGGGGAACTTCCTACGAGCAGTACTTC.

The chain combines TRBV29-1 with TRBJ1-1; 9 nucleotides line up with TRBD1. Per the germline V gene, CDR1 is SQVTM and CDR2 is ANQGSEA. Trimming took 2 bases from V and 4 from J; bases not matched to a gene: 2. CDR3 length equals 13 residues. CDR3 nucleotides: TGCAGCGTTGAAAAGACAGGGGGCACTGAAGCTTTCTTT. It specifies CSVEKTGGTEAFF.

V gene TRBV10-2 combines with J gene TRBJ2-7; 8 positions agree with TRBD1. The germline V gene has CDR1 WSHSY and CDR2 SAAADI. The CDR3 loop spans 15 amino acids. The junction had 4 bases not matched to a gene; V was cut back by 2 bases and J by 1 base. The CDR3 DNA reads TGCGCCAGCAGTGAGCAGGGGGCGAGGTCCTACGAGCAGTACTTC. This sequence encodes CASSEQGARSYEQYF.

V is TRBV27 and J is TRBJ2-1; D is perhaps TRBD2 (5 bases). The CDR3 covers 15 residues. From germline, CDR1 is MNHEY and CDR2 SMNVEV (reference sequence). V was clipped by 5 bases and J by 5 bases, with 16 bases between them. This CDR3 is CASSTPEAGDNEQFF. In DNA form, the CDR3 reads TGTGCCAGCAGTACGCCGGAGGCAGGAGACAATGAGCAGTTCTTC.

The J gene is TRBJ1-5, the V gene TRBV23-1; possibly TRBD1 for D (6 bases). TRBV23-1 is recorded as an ORF, its role being uncertain. This CDR3 has 16 residues. Trimming removed 4 bases at V and 0 bases at J, with 13 bases between. Here the CDR3 reads CASSPEDSYSNQPQHF. DNA for the CDR3: TGCGCCAGCAGTCCGGAGGACAGTTATAGCAATCAGCCCCAGCATTTT.

This rearrangement joins TRBV3-1 (or the pseudogene TRBV3-2) to TRBJ2-1; 14 bases align to TRBD2. This CDR3 region has 21 residues. Germline V gene sequence: CDR1 LGHDT, CDR2 YNNKEL (reference sequence). Germline trimming cut 2 bases from V and 8 bases from J; bases unmatched to any gene: 20. The CDR3 DNA reads TGTGCCAGCAGCCAACCGCTTGGACTAGCGGGGGGCTTCTCAGGAGTGGATGAGCAGTTCTTC. Encoded protein: CASSQPLGLAGGFSGVDEQFF.

CDR3 in amino acids: CASSLDRGEQYF. The CDR3 bases are TGCGCCAGCAGCCTGGACAGAGGCGAGCAGTACTTC. This rearrangement joins TRBV5-1 to TRBJ2-7; the D gene is possibly TRBD1 (6 bases). Deletions cut 4 bases from V and 6 bases from J, with 11 bases between. The germline CDR1 and CDR2 sequences are SGHRS and YFSETQ. The CDR3 totals 12 residues.

The CDR3 reads CASAGTGGYEQYF. The CDR3 DNA reads as TGTGCCAGTGCCGGGACAGGGGGCTACGAGCAGTACTTC. The V gene is TRBV19, the J gene TRBJ2-7; 11 positions agree with TRBD1. Losses at the gene ends were 8 bases for V and 3 bases for J; bases not matched to a gene: 3. Per the germline V gene, CDR1 is LNHDA and CDR2 is SQIVND (reference sequence). This CDR3 comprises 13 residues.

The J gene is TRBJ1-5, the V gene TRBV28; D might be TRBD1 (6 bases). CDR3 length: 14 residues. Trimming cost V 6 bases and J 5 bases, with 14 bases left between them. CDR1 MDHEN and CDR2 SYDVKM come from the germline V gene. For the CDR3, the DNA is TGTGCCAGCAGGAGCCTCAGGGGCGATCAGCCCCAGCATTTT. Its translation is CASRSLRGDQPQHF.

The V gene is TRBV18, the J gene TRBJ2-5, with D unclear. The V end lost 3 bases, the J end lost 2 bases, and 7 bases lay between the germline ends. This CDR3 has 13 amino acids. In germline, CDR1 is KGHSH, CDR2 LQKENI. CDR3 region: CASSPNSQETQYF. The CDR3 DNA is TGTGCCAGCTCACCTAATTCTCAAGAGACCCAGTACTTC.

This chain links TRBV7-8 with TRBJ1-1, with a tentative D call TRBD1 (5 bases). The ends were cut back, 1 base at V and 1 base at J, with 7 bases in the middle. The V gene's germline CDR1 is SGHVS and CDR2 FQNEAQ. CDR3 length equals 14 residues. This CDR3 reads CASSLVQGNTEAFF. CDR3 nucleotide sequence: TGTGCCAGCAGCTTAGTGCAGGGGAACACTGAAGCTTTCTTT.

This chain joins TRBV29-1 and TRBJ1-4; 11 positions match TRBD1. The CDR3 is 13 amino acids. V lost 5 bases and J lost 8; bases outside the gene matches: 4. Germline loops: CDR1 SQVTM, CDR2 ANQGSEA. The CDR3 DNA reads as TGCAGCGTTTGGACAGGGGGCTCGGAAAAACTGTTTTTT. It yields the protein CSVWTGGSEKLFF.

The chain couples TRBV6-5 to TRBJ1-4; the D gene is possibly TRBD1 (6 bases). Trimming took 4 bases from V and 8 from J, leaving 14 bases between them. CDR3 length equals 14 residues. The V gene's germline CDR1 is MNHEY and CDR2 SVGAGI. The CDR3 coding sequence is TGTGCCAGCAGTTTTCGGACAGTCCAGGAAAAACTGTTTTTT. Translating gives CASSFRTVQEKLFF.

Only a few counts were recorded for this clone. This CDR3 is CASSGRTGNNEQFF. The CDR3 nucleotides are TGTGCCAGCAGCGGGCGGACAGGTAACAATGAGCAGTTCTTC. This rearrangement joins TRBV21-1 to TRBJ2-1; the table's TRBD1 call for D was not verified on the DNA. TRBV21-1 represents a pseudogene. This CDR3 is 14 amino acids long.

This chain joins TRBV14 and TRBJ2-7; 7 positions agree with TRBD1. The CDR3 sequence is 15 residues long. Germline CDR1 reads SGHDN; CDR2 reads FVKESK. Losses at the gene ends were 4 bases for V and 5 bases for J; bases not matched to a gene: 11. Here the CDR3 DNA reads TGTGCCAGCAGCCCAGGACAGGCCTTCGGGAACGAGCAGTACTTC. Amino acids: CASSPGQAFGNEQYF.

The chain couples TRBV4-1 to TRBJ2-1; D perhaps matches TRBD1 (6 bases). Germline values: CDR1 MGHRA, CDR2 YSYEKL. The CDR3 extends over 17 amino acids. Trimming shortened V by 5 bases and J by 2 bases, and 19 bases separated the two germline ends. The CDR3 loop is CASSDSKDRLTYNEQFF. In DNA form, the CDR3 reads TGCGCCAGCAGCGATTCCAAAGACAGGCTCACCTACAATGAGCAGTTCTTC.